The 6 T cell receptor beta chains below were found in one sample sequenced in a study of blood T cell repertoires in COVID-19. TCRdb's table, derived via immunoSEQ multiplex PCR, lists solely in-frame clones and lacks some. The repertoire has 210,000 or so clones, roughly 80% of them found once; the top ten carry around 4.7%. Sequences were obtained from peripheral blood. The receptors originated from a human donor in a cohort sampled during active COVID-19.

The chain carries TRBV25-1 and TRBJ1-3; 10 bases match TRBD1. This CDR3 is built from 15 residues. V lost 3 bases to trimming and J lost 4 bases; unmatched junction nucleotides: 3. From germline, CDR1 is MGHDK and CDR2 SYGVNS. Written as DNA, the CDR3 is TGTGCCAGCAGTGAGGGACAGGGGTCCGGAAACACCATATATTTT. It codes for CASSEGQGSGNTIYF. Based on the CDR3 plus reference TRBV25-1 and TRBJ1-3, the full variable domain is EADIYQTPRYLVIGTGKKITLECSQTMGHDKMYWYQQDPGMELHLIHYSYGVNSTEKGDLSSESTVSRIRTEHFPLTLESARPSHTSQYLCASSEGQGSGNTIYFGEGSWLTVV.

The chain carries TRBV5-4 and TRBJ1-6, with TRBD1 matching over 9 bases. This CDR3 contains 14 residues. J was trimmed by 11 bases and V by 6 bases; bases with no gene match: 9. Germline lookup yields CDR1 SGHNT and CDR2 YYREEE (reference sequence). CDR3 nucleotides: TGTGCCAGCACCGATGGACAGGGGAAAGCACCCCTCCACTTT. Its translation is CASTDGQGKAPLHF. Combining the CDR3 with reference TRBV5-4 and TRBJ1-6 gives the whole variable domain ETGVTQSPTHLIKTRGQQVTLRCSSQSGHNTVSWYQQALGQGPQFIFQYYREEENGRGNFPPRFSGLQFPNYSSELNVNALELDDSALYLCASTDGQGKAPLHFGNGTRLTVT.

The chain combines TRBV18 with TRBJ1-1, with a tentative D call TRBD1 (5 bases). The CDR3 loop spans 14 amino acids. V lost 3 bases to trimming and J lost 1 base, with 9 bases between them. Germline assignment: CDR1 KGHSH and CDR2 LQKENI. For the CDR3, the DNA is TGTGCCAGCTCACCGTCCGGGGGGAACACTGAAGCTTTCTTT. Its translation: CASSPSGGNTEAFF. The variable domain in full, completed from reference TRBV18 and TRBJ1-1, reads NAGVMQNPRHLVRRRGQEARLRCSPMKGHSHVYWYRQLPEEGLKFMVYLQKENIIDESGMPKERFSAEFPKEGPSILRIQQVVRGDSAAYFCASSPSGGNTEAFFGQGTRLTVV.

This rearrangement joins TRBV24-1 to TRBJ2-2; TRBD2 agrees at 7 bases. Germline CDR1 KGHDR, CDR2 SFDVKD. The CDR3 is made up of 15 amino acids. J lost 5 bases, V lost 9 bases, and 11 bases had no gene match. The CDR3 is CATGAGAGRTGELFF. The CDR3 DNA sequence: TGTGCCACCGGGGCGGGAGCAGGGAGGACCGGGGAGCTGTTTTTT.

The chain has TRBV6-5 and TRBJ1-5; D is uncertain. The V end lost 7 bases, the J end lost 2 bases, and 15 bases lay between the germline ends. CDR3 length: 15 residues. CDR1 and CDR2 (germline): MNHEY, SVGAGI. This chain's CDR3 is CASTAGDRGNQPQHF. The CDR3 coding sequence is TGTGCCAGCACCGCCGGGGATCGCGGCAATCAGCCCCAGCATTTT.

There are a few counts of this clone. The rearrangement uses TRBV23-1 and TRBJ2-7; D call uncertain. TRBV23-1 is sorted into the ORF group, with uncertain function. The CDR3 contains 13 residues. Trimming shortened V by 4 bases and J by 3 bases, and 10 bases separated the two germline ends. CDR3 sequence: CASSLRSFYEQYF. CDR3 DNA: TGCGCCAGCAGTCTTCGTTCTTTCTACGAGCAGTACTTC.